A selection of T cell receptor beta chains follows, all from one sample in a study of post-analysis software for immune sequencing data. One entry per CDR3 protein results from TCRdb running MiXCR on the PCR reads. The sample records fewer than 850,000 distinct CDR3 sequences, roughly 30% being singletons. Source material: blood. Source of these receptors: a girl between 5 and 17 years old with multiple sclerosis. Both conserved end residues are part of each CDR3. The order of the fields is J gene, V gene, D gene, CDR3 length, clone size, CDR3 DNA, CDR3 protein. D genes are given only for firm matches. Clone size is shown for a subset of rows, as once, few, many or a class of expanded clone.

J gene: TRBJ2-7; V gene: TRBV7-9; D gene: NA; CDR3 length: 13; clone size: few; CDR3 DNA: TGTGCCAGCAGCTTAGGGAAAAACTACGAGCAGTACTTC; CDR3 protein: CASSLGKNYEQYF
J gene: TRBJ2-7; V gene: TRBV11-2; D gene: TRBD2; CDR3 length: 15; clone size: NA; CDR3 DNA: TGTGCCAGCAGCTTGCTAGCGGGGGGGCAATACGAGCAGTACTTC; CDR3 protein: CASSLLAGGQYEQYF
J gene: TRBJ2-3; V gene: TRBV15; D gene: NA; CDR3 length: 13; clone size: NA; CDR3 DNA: TGTGCCACCAGCATCCCCGGTACAGATACGCAGTATTTT; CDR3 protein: CATSIPGTDTQYF
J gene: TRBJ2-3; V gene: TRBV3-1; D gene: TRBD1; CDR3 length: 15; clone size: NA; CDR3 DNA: TGTGCCAGCAGCCAACCATCGGACAGGGGAAATACGCAGTATTTT; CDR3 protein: CASSQPSDRGNTQYF
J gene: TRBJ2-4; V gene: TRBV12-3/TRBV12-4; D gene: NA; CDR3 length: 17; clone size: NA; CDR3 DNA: TGTGCCAGCAGACGCGACTTAACAGGGATATGGGGGGACATTCAGTACTTC; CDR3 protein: CASRRDLTGIWGDIQYF
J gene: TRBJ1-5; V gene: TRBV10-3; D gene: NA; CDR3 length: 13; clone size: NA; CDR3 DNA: TGTGCCATCAGTGGGGACCCAGGGCAGCCCCAGCATTTT; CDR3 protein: CAISGDPGQPQHF
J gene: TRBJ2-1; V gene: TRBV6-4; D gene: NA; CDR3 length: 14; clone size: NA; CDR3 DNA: TGTGCCGGCAGTGACTCCCTCGGACCAGACGAGCAGTTCTTC; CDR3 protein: CAGSDSLGPDEQFF
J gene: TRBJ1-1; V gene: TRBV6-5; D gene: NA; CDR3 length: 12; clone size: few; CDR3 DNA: TGTGCCAGCAGTTACAGGGGCGCTGAAGCTTTCTTT; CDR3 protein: CASSYRGAEAFF
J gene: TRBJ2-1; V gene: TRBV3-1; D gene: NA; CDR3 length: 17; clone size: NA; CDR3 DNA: TGTGCCAGCAGCCCTCCGGTCGGCTTCTATTCCTACAATGAGCAGTTCTTC; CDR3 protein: CASSPPVGFYSYNEQFF
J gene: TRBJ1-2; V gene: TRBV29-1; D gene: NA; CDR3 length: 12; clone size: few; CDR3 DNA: TGCAGCGTTCAAGTGGGCCTTGGCGGCTACACCTTC; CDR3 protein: CSVQVGLGGYTF
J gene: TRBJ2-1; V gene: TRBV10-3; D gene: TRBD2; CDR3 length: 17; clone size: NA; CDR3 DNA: TGTGCCATCAGTGGGGGGACTAGCGGGGGCCAGAGCAATGAGCAGTTCTTC; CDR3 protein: CAISGGTSGGQSNEQFF
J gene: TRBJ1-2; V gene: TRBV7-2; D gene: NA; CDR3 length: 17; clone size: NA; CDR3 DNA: TGTGCCAGCAGCAACCGAGGGGGACGTAGGTGGGGTGGTGGCTACACCTTC; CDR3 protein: CASSNRGGRRWGGGYTF
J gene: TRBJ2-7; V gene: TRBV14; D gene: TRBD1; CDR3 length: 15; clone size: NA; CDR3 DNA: TGTGCCAGCAGCCAGCTCGGACAGGGGGCTTACGAGCAGTACTTC; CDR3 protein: CASSQLGQGAYEQYF
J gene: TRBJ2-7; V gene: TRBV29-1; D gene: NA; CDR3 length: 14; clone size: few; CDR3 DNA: TGCAGCGTTGCGGGGTCAGGGCCCTCCTACGAGCAGTACTTC; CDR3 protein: CSVAGSGPSYEQYF
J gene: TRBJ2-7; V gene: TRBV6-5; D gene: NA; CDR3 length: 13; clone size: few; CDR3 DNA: TGTGCCAGCAGTTACTCGACGACAGCCCCAAAGTACTTC; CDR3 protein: CASSYSTTAPKYF
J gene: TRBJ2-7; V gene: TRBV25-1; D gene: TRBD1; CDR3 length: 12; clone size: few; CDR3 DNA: TGTGCCAGCACAGGGGGCAGCTACGAGCAGTACTTC; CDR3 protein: CASTGGSYEQYF
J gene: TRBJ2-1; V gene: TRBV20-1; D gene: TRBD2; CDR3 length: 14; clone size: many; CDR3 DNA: TGCAGTGCTCGAAATAGCGGGGAGCGCTATGAGCAGTTCTTC; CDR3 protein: CSARNSGERYEQFF
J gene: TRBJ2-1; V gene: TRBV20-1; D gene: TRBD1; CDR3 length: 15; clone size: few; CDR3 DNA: TGCAGTGCCGACGACCGGGACAGGGACTACAATGAGCAGTTCTTC; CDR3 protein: CSADDRDRDYNEQFF
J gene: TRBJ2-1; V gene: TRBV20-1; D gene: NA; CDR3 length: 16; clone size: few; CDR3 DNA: TGCAGTGCTAGAGATTTACGGGGGAGCTCCTACAATGAGCAGTTCTTC; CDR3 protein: CSARDLRGSSYNEQFF
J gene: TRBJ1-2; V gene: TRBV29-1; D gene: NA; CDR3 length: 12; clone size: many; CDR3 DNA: TGCAGCGTTGAAGACAATTACTATGGCTACACCTTC; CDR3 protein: CSVEDNYYGYTF
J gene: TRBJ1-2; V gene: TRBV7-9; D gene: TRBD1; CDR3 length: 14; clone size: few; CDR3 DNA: TGTGCCAGCAGCCCGACAGGGATGGTATATGGCTACACCTTC; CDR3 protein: CASSPTGMVYGYTF
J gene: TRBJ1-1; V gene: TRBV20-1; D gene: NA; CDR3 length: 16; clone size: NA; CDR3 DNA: TGCAGTGCTAGAGATCGTTTACGGAACGACTTTTCTGAAGCTTTCTTT; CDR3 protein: CSARDRLRNDFSEAFF
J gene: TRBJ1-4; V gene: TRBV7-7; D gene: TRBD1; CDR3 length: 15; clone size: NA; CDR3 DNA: TGTGCCAGCAGCCCCGGGACAGCTCCCGGGGAAAAACTGTTTTTT; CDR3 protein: CASSPGTAPGEKLFF
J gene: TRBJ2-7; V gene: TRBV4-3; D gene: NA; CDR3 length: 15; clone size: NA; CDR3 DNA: TGCGCCAGCAGCCAAGGATTCGGAAGCTCCTACGAGCAGTACTTC; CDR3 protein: CASSQGFGSSYEQYF
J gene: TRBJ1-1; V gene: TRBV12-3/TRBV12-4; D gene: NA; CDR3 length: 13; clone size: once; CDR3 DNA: TGTGCCAGCACCCTTAGACGGAACACTGAAGCTTTCTTT; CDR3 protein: CASTLRRNTEAFF
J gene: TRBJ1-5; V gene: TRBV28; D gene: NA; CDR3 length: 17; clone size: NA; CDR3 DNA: TGTGCCAGCAGCCGATGGGGTAGCGGTCTTCGAAATCAGCCCCAGCATTTT; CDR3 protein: CASSRWGSGLRNQPQHF
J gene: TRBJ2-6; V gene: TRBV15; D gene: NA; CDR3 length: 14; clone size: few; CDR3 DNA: TGTGCCACCAGCTCATACCGTGGGTCAGGGGTCCTGACTTTC; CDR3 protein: CATSSYRGSGVLTF
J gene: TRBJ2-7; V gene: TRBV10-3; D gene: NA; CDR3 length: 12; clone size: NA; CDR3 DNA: TGTGCCATCAGTGAGGGTCAGAGCACCCAGTACTTC; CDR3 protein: CAISEGQSTQYF
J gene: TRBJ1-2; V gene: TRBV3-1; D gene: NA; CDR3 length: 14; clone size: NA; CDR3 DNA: TGTGCCAGCAGTCGAATTCCCAGCACCAATGGCTACACCTTC; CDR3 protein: CASSRIPSTNGYTF
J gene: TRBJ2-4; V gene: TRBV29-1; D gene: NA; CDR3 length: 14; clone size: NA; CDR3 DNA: TGCAGCGTTGCGGAGGGTCTAGCCAAAAACATTCAGTACTTC; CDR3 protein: CSVAEGLAKNIQYF
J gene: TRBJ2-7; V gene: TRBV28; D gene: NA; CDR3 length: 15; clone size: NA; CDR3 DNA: TGTGCCAGCAGTTCGGAGCTACTAGGCCCCTACGAGCAGTACTTC; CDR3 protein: CASSSELLGPYEQYF
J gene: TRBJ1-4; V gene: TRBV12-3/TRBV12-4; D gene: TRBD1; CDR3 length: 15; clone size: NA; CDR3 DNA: TGTGCCAGCAGTTCCTGGGGCAGGGGGCCCGAAAAACTGTTTTTT; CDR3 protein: CASSSWGRGPEKLFF
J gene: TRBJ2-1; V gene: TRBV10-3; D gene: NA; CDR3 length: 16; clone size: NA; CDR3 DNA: TGTGCCATCAGTGATCCGGCCAGAGAACTAGGCAATGAGCAGTTCTTC; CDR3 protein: CAISDPARELGNEQFF
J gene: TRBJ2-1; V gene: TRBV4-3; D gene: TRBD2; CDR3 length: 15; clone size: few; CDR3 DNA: TGCGCCAGCAGCCAAGTAGCGGGGGGTAGTGATGAGCAGTTCTTC; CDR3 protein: CASSQVAGGSDEQFF
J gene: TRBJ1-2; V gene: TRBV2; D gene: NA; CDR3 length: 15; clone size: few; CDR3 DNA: TGTGCCAGCAGTGAGACAATCTCCGCCGACTATGGCTACACCTTC; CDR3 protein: CASSETISADYGYTF
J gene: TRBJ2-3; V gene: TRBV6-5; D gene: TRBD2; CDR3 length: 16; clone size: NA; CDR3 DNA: TGTGCCAGCAGCGCGACTAGCGGGAGGGCCGGTGTTACGCAGTATTTT; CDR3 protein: CASSATSGRAGVTQYF